This is a list of T cell receptor beta chains from one sample in a study of T cells in localized non-small cell lung cancer. The assay was immunoSEQ multiplex PCR, and TCRdb's table has in-frame clones only and misses some. Here the sample spans approximately 35,000 clones, roughly nine tenths being singletons. Specimen: PBMCs, collected before any cancer treatment. The receptors were sampled from a man aged 35-75 years with stage II lung adenocarcinoma. Each CDR3 is given with its conserved first and last residue. A D gene is named only where the DNA matches it firmly. A row's size may be missing; if present it is once, few, many or a size class.

cdr3_length j_call v_call d_call clone_size cdr3_nt cdr3_aa
12 TRBJ1-1 TRBV5-5 . . TGTGCCAGCAGCTCGCAGGGACTCTTCCCCTTTTTT CASSSQGLFPFF
15 TRBJ2-7 TRBV28 . . TGTGCCAGCAGTTTATGGACCACGCGAACCTACGAGCAGTACTTC CASSLWTTRTYEQYF
14 TRBJ1-2 TRBV27 . . TGTGCCAGCAGTTTAGGGGGAGCTAACTATGGCTACACCTTC CASSLGGANYGYTF
13 TRBJ2-5 TRBV6-6 . . TGTGCCAGCAGTTACTCGGTCAAAGAGACCCAGTACTTC CASSYSVKETQYF
14 TRBJ1-1 TRBV27 TRBD1 . TGTGCCAGCAATAGACAGGGCCCGAACACTGAAGCTTTCTTT CASNRQGPNTEAFF
16 TRBJ1-2 TRBV28 . . TGTGCCAGCAGTTCAGCCCTAGTCTCAACTAAGGATGGCTACACCTTC CASSSALVSTKDGYTF
15 TRBJ1-4 TRBV6-6 TRBD1 . TGTGCCAGCAAATCGAACGAGGGGGCCCATGAAAAACTGTTTTTT CASKSNEGAHEKLFF
13 TRBJ2-7 TRBV30 . . TGTGCCTGGAGTATAGGGTTGGGCCGGGAGCAGTACTTC CAWSIGLGREQYF
14 TRBJ2-5 TRBV7-2 . . TGTGCCAGCAGCCCGGTTGGGGTACAAGAGACCCAGTACTTC CASSPVGVQETQYF
17 TRBJ1-4 TRBV5-3 . . TGTGCCAGAAGCCCGTCCGTGGACTGGGGGATTAATGAAAAACTGTTTTTT CARSPSVDWGINEKLFF
14 TRBJ2-3 TRBV7-3 . . TGTGCCACCTCACCCTTACTGAACACAGATACGCAGTATTTT CATSPLLNTDTQYF
11 TRBJ1-5 TRBV11-3 . . TGTGCCAGCAGAAAAAGGGCTCCCAAGTCTTTT CASRKRAPKSF
14 TRBJ1-3 TRBV7-2 . . TGTGCCAGCAGCTTAGATGGCGCTGGAAACACCATATATTTT CASSLDGAGNTIYF
12 TRBJ1-5 TRBV28 . . TGTGCCAGCGACACTCGAAATCAGCCCCAGCATTTT CASDTRNQPQHF
15 TRBJ2-6 TRBV19 TRBD1 once TGTGCCAGTATGAGACAGGGTTCTGGGGCCAACGTCCTGACTTTC CASMRQGSGANVLTF
16 TRBJ2-2 TRBV27 TRBD2 . TGTGCCAGCAGTTTCGGGACTAGCAATATTCCCGGGGAGCTGTTTTTT CASSFGTSNIPGELFF
18 TRBJ2-3 TRBV10-2 . . TGCGCCAGCAGTGGGGCAAAAAACCTAGGCACTAGCACAGATACGCAGTATTTT CASSGAKNLGTSTDTQYF
19 TRBJ2-7 TRBV5-5 TRBD2 . TGTGCCAGCAGCTTGCGTCCCGGGACTAGCGGGAGTGGCTCCTACGAGCAGTACTTC CASSLRPGTSGSGSYEQYF
14 TRBJ1-2 TRBV27 . . TGTGCCAGCAGTTTATCGGGGGGAAACTATGGCTACACCTTC CASSLSGGNYGYTF
13 TRBJ2-5 TRBV19 . . TGTGCCAGTGCAAAGGGAATCCAAGAGACCCAGTACTTC CASAKGIQETQYF
16 TRBJ2-7 TRBV28 . . TGTGCCAGCAGTTACCCGTTCGGGGGCGAGCGCTACGAGCAGTACTTC CASSYPFGGERYEQYF